These 26 T cell receptor beta chains came from one sample sequenced in a study of cytomegalovirus exposure and HLA in healthy donors. Use of 60 Vbeta and 13 Jbeta primers characterized the PCR. The data were produced by immunoSEQ multiplex PCR, yet TCRdb's version contains in-frame clones alone and is incomplete. The data contain more than 130,000 clones, roughly 76% of them singletons. Sequencing was performed on PBMCs. The receptors stem from a young man in good health and CMV-seronegative.

The CDR3 is CASSLSGGGANRDEQFF. The CDR3 bases are TGCGCCAGCAGCTTAAGTGGCGGGGGGGCAAATAGGGATGAGCAGTTCTTC. The genes are TRBV4-1 and TRBJ2-1, with 9 bases lining up with TRBD2. The germline V gene has CDR1 MGHRA and CDR2 YSYEKL. This CDR3 region has 17 residues. With V trimmed by 5 bases and J by 8 bases, 16 bases remained unmatched.

The rearrangement links TRBV18 to TRBJ1-1, with TRBD1 matching over 7 bases. CDR1 KGHSH and CDR2 LQKENI come from the germline V gene. J gave up 4 bases and V 1 base, and 0 bases lay outside the gene matches. The CDR3 extends over 13 amino acids. Here the CDR3 DNA reads TGTGCCAGCTCACCACGGGACAGCACTGAAGCTTTCTTT. It is translated as CASSPRDSTEAFF.

The chain combines TRBV28 with TRBJ1-2; D is possibly TRBD1 (5 bases). Looked up from germline, CDR1 is MDHEN and CDR2 is SYDVKM. The CDR3 sequence is 15 residues long. V shed 5 bases and J shed 2 bases, with 15 bases lying between them. In DNA, the CDR3 is TGTGCCAGCAGTAGAGATGACAGCCTCAACTATGGCTACACCTTC. This translates into CASSRDDSLNYGYTF.

The J gene is TRBJ1-1, the V gene TRBV2, with D possibly matching TRBD1 (5 bases). This CDR3 contains 11 residues. CDR1 and CDR2 (germline): SNHLY, FYNNEI. The V end lost 5 bases, the J end lost 6 bases, and 7 bases lay between the germline ends. The CDR3 nucleotides are TGTGCCAGCAGTTGGGGCCCTGAAGCTTTCTTT. It encodes CASSWGPEAFF. The variable domain in full, with the rest retrieved from reference TRBV2 and TRBJ1-1, is EPEVTQTPSHQVTQMGQEVILRCVPISNHLYFYWYRQILGQKVEFLVSFYNNEISEKSEIFDDQFSVERPDGSNFTLKIRSTKLEDSAMYFCASSWGPEAFFGQGTRLTVV.

This clone was seen a few times. The CDR3 loop reads CAFLQAQNTEAFF. The CDR3 DNA is TGTGCCTTTTTACAGGCCCAGAACACTGAAGCTTTCTTT. The J gene is TRBJ1-1, the V gene TRBV30; tentative D call: TRBD1 (5 bases). The CDR3 extends over 13 amino acids. Trimming shortened V by 7 bases and J by 1 base, and 13 bases separated the two germline ends. Germline values: CDR1 GTSNPN, CDR2 SVGIG (reference sequence).

The chain carries TRBV19 and TRBJ2-7; TRBD1 might be the D (6 bases). The V end was cut by 4 bases, the J end by 4 bases, with 11 bases between. Per the germline V gene, CDR1 is LNHDA and CDR2 is SQIVND (reference sequence). This CDR3 contains 13 residues. CDR3 loop: CASSSRQAYEQYF. In DNA, the CDR3 is TGTGCCAGTAGTAGCCGACAGGCTTACGAGCAGTACTTC.

Only a few counts were recorded for this clone. V usage is TRBV30 and J usage is TRBJ1-6; 10 nucleotides align to TRBD1. The CDR3 spans 15 residues. The trim removed 5 bases at V and 6 bases at J, leaving 7 bases unmatched. The germline V gene has CDR1 GTSNPN and CDR2 SVGIG (reference sequence). The CDR3 DNA reads TGTGCCTGGGCCGGCGGGACAGGGGTTAATTCACCCCTCCACTTT. Its protein is CAWAGGTGVNSPLHF.

The chain has TRBV14 and TRBJ2-3; 10 bases fit TRBD2. Looked up from germline, CDR1 is SGHDN and CDR2 is FVKESK. J gave up 3 bases and V 4 bases, and 4 bases lay outside the gene matches. This CDR3 contains 15 residues. The CDR3 spells CASSLGLADTDTQYF. DNA of the CDR3: TGTGCCAGCAGCCTAGGACTAGCGGATACAGATACGCAGTATTTT. The full variable domain, in which reference TRBV14 and TRBJ2-3 provide the parts outside the CDR3, is EAGVTQFPSHSVIEKGQTVTLRCDPISGHDNLYWYRRVMGKEIKFLLHFVKESKQDESGMPNNRFLAERTGGTYSTLKVQPAELEDSGVYFCASSLGLADTDTQYFGPGTRLTVL.

The chain links TRBV9 to TRBJ1-3, with 7 bases identical to TRBD1. The junction had 2 bases not matched to a gene; V was cut back by 7 bases and J by 1 base. The CDR3 covers 13 residues. Germline V gene data show CDR1 as SGDLS and CDR2 as YYNGEE. CDR3 nucleotides: TGTGCCAGCGGGGACAGTTCTGGAAACACCATATATTTT. It translates to CASGDSSGNTIYF.

Here the CDR3 reads CASRSTGATEAFF. DNA for the CDR3: TGTGCCAGCAGATCCACAGGGGCCACTGAAGCTTTCTTT. V gene TRBV6-5 combines with J gene TRBJ1-1; 7 bases fit TRBD1. The CDR3 is made up of 13 amino acids. Trimming cost V 6 bases and J 4 bases; bases outside gene matches: 5. CDR1 is MNHEY, CDR2 SVGAGI, per germline.

Only one count was recorded for this clone. The chain couples TRBV27 to TRBJ1-5; TRBD1 matches 8 bases. Trimming took 2 bases from V and 7 from J; bases not matched to a gene: 4. CDR1 MNHEY and CDR2 SMNVEV come from the germline V gene (reference sequence). The CDR3 totals 14 residues. CDR3 DNA sequence: TGTGCCAGCAGTTTAGGGACAGGCTTGCAGCCCCAGCATTTT. This encodes CASSLGTGLQPQHF.

This chain links TRBV11-2 with TRBJ1-2, with TRBD1 as a possible D gene (5 bases). Per germline, CDR1 SGHAT and CDR2 FQNNGV. Trimming pared 5 bases from V and 4 bases from J, leaving 11 bases between. This CDR3 comprises 13 residues. CDR3 sequence (DNA): TGTGCCAGCAGCCCGGGGGTCACCTATGGCTACACCTTC. Amino acids: CASSPGVTYGYTF.

The chain carries TRBV19 and TRBJ1-1; tentatively, D is TRBD1 (6 bases). CDR3 length: 14 residues. Trimming cost V 7 bases and J 4 bases, with 16 bases left between them. Per germline, CDR1 LNHDA and CDR2 SQIVND (reference sequence). Written as DNA, the CDR3 is TGTGCCAGTACTTTTGCGGGGGCCGGCACTGAAGCTTTCTTT. This sequence encodes CASTFAGAGTEAFF.

In DNA form, the CDR3 reads TGTGCCAGCAGCCGTTCAAGGACAGGGTCGGGCACTGAAGCTTTCTTT. Its translation: CASSRSRTGSGTEAFF. This sequence joins TRBV7-9 and TRBJ1-1, with 8 nucleotides matching TRBD1. The CDR3 spans 16 residues. V was pared by 5 bases and J by 4 bases, with 12 bases of the junction left unmatched. CDR1 and CDR2 from the germline V gene are SEHNR and FQNEAQ (reference sequence).

The gene calls are TRBV7-2 and TRBJ2-2; tentatively, D is TRBD1 (6 bases). CDR3 length: 14 amino acids. With 4 bases removed from V and 1 base from J, the gap between germline ends came to 7 bases. The germline CDR1 and CDR2 sequences are SGHTA and FQGNSA. Here the CDR3 reads CASSWTVNTGELFF. CDR3 in DNA: TGTGCCAGCAGCTGGACAGTGAACACCGGGGAGCTGTTTTTT.

DNA of the CDR3: TGTGCCTACCCAACGGACAGGACGGCGGGCTACACCTTC. Its translation: CAYPTDRTAGYTF. This sequence joins TRBV30 and TRBJ1-2, with TRBD1 matching 7 bases. Germline lookup yields CDR1 GTSNPN and CDR2 SVGIG (reference sequence). Unmatched junction bases numbered 13, after V lost 7 bases and J lost 8 bases. There are 13 residues in the CDR3. Full variable domain (rest looked up from reference TRBV30 and TRBJ1-2): SQTIHQWPATLVQPVGSPLSLECTVEGTSNPNLYWYRQAAGRGLQLLFYSVGIGQISSEVPQNLSASRPQDRQFILSSKKLLLSDSGFYLCAYPTDRTAGYTFGSGTRLTVV.

In its sample, this clone was seen once. V is TRBV27 and J is TRBJ2-5, with a tentative D call TRBD1 (6 bases). Germline CDR1 MNHEY, CDR2 SMNVEV (reference sequence). Trimming shortened V by 7 bases and J by 5 bases, and 26 bases separated the two germline ends. This CDR3 is built from 17 residues. CDR3 nucleotides: TGTGCCAGCACCGCCGCGGCAGGGACCGGTAGGGGGGAGACCCAGTACTTC. This gives the protein CASTAAAGTGRGETQYF.

The V gene is TRBV5-6, the J gene TRBJ1-2; D remains ambiguous. V was shortened by 0 bases and J by 8 bases, with 20 bases between the two germline ends. CDR3 length: 16 amino acids. Germline loops: CDR1 SGHDT, CDR2 YYEEEE. CDR3 in DNA: TGTGCCAGCAGCTTGGAGGTCGCCAGTTTGGTGGAGGGCTACACCTTC. Its translation is CASSLEVASLVEGYTF.

V is TRBV7-9 and J is TRBJ1-1; D possibly corresponds to TRBD1 (5 bases). This CDR3 has 15 residues. The germline gives CDR1 SEHNR, CDR2 FQNEAQ (reference sequence). Trimming stripped 0 bases from V and 8 bases from J, with 16 bases between. CDR3 sequence reads: CASSLAVGREGEAFF. CDR3 bases: TGTGCCAGCAGCTTAGCGGTGGGCAGGGAGGGAGAAGCTTTCTTT.

V gene TRBV5-6 combines with J gene TRBJ1-1; D not certain. CDR1 is SGHDT and CDR2 is YYEEEE in the germline V gene. With 2 bases removed from V and 7 bases from J, the gap between germline ends came to 12 bases. The CDR3 is 13 residues long. CDR3 residues: CASSFELRSEAFF. The CDR3 DNA sequence: TGTGCCAGCAGCTTCGAATTACGGAGTGAAGCTTTCTTT.

The gene calls are TRBV18 and TRBJ1-2; D is undetermined. CDR1 and CDR2 from the germline V gene are KGHSH and LQKENI. The CDR3 extends over 13 amino acids. V was cut by 3 bases and J by 5 bases, with 10 bases left in between. CDR3 loop: CASSPAGDYGYTF. The CDR3 coding sequence is TGTGCCAGCTCACCCGCTGGAGATTATGGCTACACCTTC.

V gene TRBV19 combines with J gene TRBJ1-4; 9 bases match TRBD1. The CDR3 runs 15 residues. Germline assignment: CDR1 LNHDA and CDR2 SQIVND (reference sequence). Trimming removed 6 bases from V and 2 bases from J; junction bases left unmatched: 4. CDR3 sequence reads: CASSSTGGTNEKLFF. The CDR3, as DNA: TGTGCCAGTAGCAGCACAGGGGGCACTAATGAAAAACTGTTTTTT. The variable domain in full, with the rest retrieved from reference TRBV19 and TRBJ1-4, is DGGITQSPKYLFRKEGQNVTLSCEQNLNHDAMYWYRQDPGQGLRLIYYSQIVNDFQKGDIAEGYSVSREKKESFPLTVTSAQKNPTAFYLCASSSTGGTNEKLFFGSGTQLSVL.

CDR3 protein: CASKISTGANYGYTF. CDR3 nucleotides: TGTGCCAGCAAAATATCTACAGGGGCTAACTATGGCTACACCTTC. The V and J genes are TRBV28 and TRBJ1-2, with 7 bases aligning to TRBD1. The V segment lost 7 bases and the J segment 0 bases; nucleotides outside the gene matches: 8. Germline V gives CDR1 MDHEN, CDR2 SYDVKM. This CDR3 is 15 amino acids long.

The CDR3 is CASSEYLRTGELFF. Here the CDR3 DNA reads TGCGCCAGCAGTGAGTATTTGCGGACCGGGGAGCTGTTTTTT. V is TRBV10-2 and J is TRBJ2-2; no clear D. The length of the CDR3 is 14 residues. Trimming cost V 1 base and J 5 bases, with 8 bases left between them. CDR1 is WSHSY and CDR2 is SAAADI in the germline V gene.

The J gene is TRBJ1-1, the V gene TRBV7-3; D not resolved. The V and J ends lost 2 bases and 3 bases respectively, with 7 bases between them. The germline V gene encodes CDR1 SGHTA and CDR2 FQGTGA. The CDR3 consists of 13 residues. In DNA, the CDR3 is TGTGCCAGCAGCTTACAACACCACACTGAAGCTTTCTTT. As protein: CASSLQHHTEAFF.

The chain combines TRBV27 with TRBJ2-2, with 11 bases lining up with TRBD2. The CDR3 extends over 14 amino acids. Germline lookup yields CDR1 MNHEY and CDR2 SMNVEV (reference sequence). J gave up 8 bases and V 4 bases, and 3 bases lay outside the gene matches. The CDR3 loop reads CASSYGLAGGELFF. The CDR3 DNA follows: TGTGCCAGCAGTTACGGACTAGCGGGTGGGGAGCTGTTTTTT.